Listed below are T cell receptor beta chains from one sample, sequenced in a study of cytomegalovirus exposure and HLA in healthy donors. The data were produced by immunoSEQ multiplex PCR, yet TCRdb's version contains in-frame clones alone and is incomplete. The sample lists 90,000 to 140,000 clones; 75% to 85% were seen once. The sample consisted of PBMCs. Source of these receptors: a man under 40 in good health and CMV-seronegative. Each CDR3 is given with its conserved first and last residue. D genes are given only for firm matches. Size values are once, few and many counts, or a class for expanded clones, and some rows have none.

j_call clone_size cdr3_length d_call v_call cdr3_aa cdr3_nt
TRBJ1-4 . 14 . TRBV19 CASSISGDGEKLFF TGTGCCAGTAGTATTTCGGGAGACGGGGAAAAACTGTTTTTT
TRBJ2-5 . 14 . TRBV6-5 CASSYLNSIETQYF TGTGCCAGCAGTTACTTGAACTCGATCGAGACCCAGTACTTC
TRBJ1-5 . 13 . TRBV6-1 CATADSSNQPQHF TGTGCCACCGCGGACAGCAGCAATCAGCCCCAGCATTTT
TRBJ2-1 . 17 TRBD2 TRBV25-1 CASSLNSGGRSNNEQFF TGTGCCAGCAGCCTAAATAGTGGCGGGAGGTCCAACAATGAGCAGTTCTTC
TRBJ2-5 . 16 . TRBV5-1 CASSLMREYVQETQYF TGCGCCAGCAGCTTGATGAGGGAGTATGTACAAGAGACCCAGTACTTC
TRBJ1-5 few 16 . TRBV21-1 CASSIRGAGVNQPQHF TGTGCCAGCAGCATCCGCGGGGCGGGGGTCAATCAGCCCCAGCATTTT
TRBJ1-5 . 14 . TRBV2 CASSERGTNQPQHF TGTGCCAGCAGTGAGCGGGGTACCAATCAGCCCCAGCATTTT
TRBJ2-7 . 13 . TRBV6-5 CATHTRDTAEQYF TGTGCCACCCACACTCGGGACACGGCCGAGCAGTACTTC
TRBJ2-5 few 15 TRBD2 TRBV5-6 CASRPLAGAQETQYF TGTGCCAGCAGGCCACTAGCGGGGGCCCAAGAGACCCAGTACTTC
TRBJ1-1 . 14 TRBD1 TRBV7-2 CASSFGQGNTEAFF TGTGCCAGCAGCTTCGGACAGGGAAACACTGAAGCTTTCTTT
TRBJ2-1 . 17 TRBD2 TRBV9 CASSAGTSGSSYNEQFF TGTGCCAGCAGCGCCGGGACTAGCGGTAGCTCCTACAATGAGCAGTTCTTC
TRBJ2-7 . 15 TRBD1 TRBV2 CASSARDRAVGEQYF TGTGCCAGCAGTGCTCGGGACAGGGCAGTTGGCGAGCAGTACTTC
TRBJ1-4 . 15 . TRBV18 CASSPEAVPNEKLFF TGTGCCAGCTCACCCGAGGCAGTTCCTAATGAAAAACTGTTTTTT
TRBJ2-5 . 15 . TRBV5-1 CASRRTEGFQETQYF TGCGCCAGCAGGAGGACGGAGGGGTTCCAAGAGACCCAGTACTTC
TRBJ2-7 . 14 . TRBV5-1 CASSVGLSPYEQYF TGCGCCAGCAGCGTGGGACTGTCGCCTTACGAGCAGTACTTC
TRBJ2-1 . 14 TRBD1 TRBV12-5 CASGQGERAHEQFF TGTGCTAGTGGCCAGGGGGAGAGAGCCCATGAGCAGTTCTTC
TRBJ2-1 . 15 . TRBV19 CASSMGQGSYNEQFF TGTGCCAGTAGTATGGGGCAGGGCTCCTACAATGAGCAGTTCTTC
TRBJ2-6 . 18 TRBD1 TRBV5-1 CASSTGTGILSGANVLTF TGCGCCAGCAGCACTGGGACAGGGATTCTCTCTGGGGCCAACGTCCTGACTTTC
TRBJ2-2 few 16 TRBD2 TRBV10-3 CAISVRGARGTGELFF TGTGCCATCAGTGTGCGGGGGGCGCGGGGCACCGGGGAGCTGTTTTTT
TRBJ1-1 . 12 . TRBV30 CAWSVLVHEAFF TGTGCCTGGAGTGTACTGGTCCATGAAGCTTTCTTT